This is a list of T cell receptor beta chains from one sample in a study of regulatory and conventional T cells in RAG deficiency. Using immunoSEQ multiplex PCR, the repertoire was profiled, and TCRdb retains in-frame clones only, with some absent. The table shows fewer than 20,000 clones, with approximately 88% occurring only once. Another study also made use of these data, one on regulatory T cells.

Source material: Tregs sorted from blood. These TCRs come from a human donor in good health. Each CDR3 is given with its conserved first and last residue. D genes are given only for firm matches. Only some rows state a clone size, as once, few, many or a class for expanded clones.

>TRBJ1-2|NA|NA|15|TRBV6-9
TGTGCCAGCAGTTACTCGACAGCCCCTAACTATGGCTACACCTTC
CASSYSTAPNYGYTF
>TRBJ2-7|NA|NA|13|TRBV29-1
TGCAGCGTGCTCAAGGTGGGGGACTACGAGCAGTACTTC
CSVLKVGDYEQYF
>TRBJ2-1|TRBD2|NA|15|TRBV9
TGTGCCAGCAGCGTAGGGTTTAGCGGGGTTTACGAGCAGTTCTTC
CASSVGFSGVYEQFF
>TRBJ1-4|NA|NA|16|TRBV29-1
TGCAGCGTTGAAGGCGAGGCAGGGCGAGGGAGGGAAAAACTGTTTTTT
CSVEGEAGRGREKLFF
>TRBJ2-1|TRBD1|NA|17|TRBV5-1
TGCGCCAGCCTACGTTATCCGGACAGGGCTAACTACAATGAGCAGTTCTTC
CASLRYPDRANYNEQFF
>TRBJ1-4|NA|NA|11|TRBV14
TGTGCCAGCAGCCAAACCACGGTACTGTTTTTT
CASSQTTVLFF
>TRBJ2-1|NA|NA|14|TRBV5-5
TGTGCCAGCAGCACAACGGGGACCGACAATGAGCAGTTCTTC
CASSTTGTDNEQFF
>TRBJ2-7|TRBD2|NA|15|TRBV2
TGTGCCAGCAGGAGGTGGGCTAGCGGAGACTACGAGCAGTACTTC
CASRRWASGDYEQYF
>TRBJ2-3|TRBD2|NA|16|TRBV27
TGTGCCAGCAGTCGCCAGCGGCGGGGGGGCTTGAATACGCAGTATTTT
CASSRQRRGGLNTQYF
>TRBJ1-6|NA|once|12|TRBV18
TGTGCCAGCTCACAGGAAAATTCACCCCTCCACTTT
CASSQENSPLHF
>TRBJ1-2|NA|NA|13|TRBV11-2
TGTGCCAGCAGCCCCGGCAGGGTCTATGGCTACACCTTC
CASSPGRVYGYTF
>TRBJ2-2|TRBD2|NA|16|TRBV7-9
TGTGCCAGCAGACGGACTAGCGGGAGTATCACCGGGGAGCTGTTTTTT
CASRRTSGSITGELFF
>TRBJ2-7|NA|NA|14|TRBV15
TGTGCCACCAGCCCGGTGGCCCAGGTCTACGAGCAGTACTTC
CATSPVAQVYEQYF
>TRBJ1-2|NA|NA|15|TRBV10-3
TGTGCCATCAGTGAGGGACACGGAATTAACTATGGCTACACCTTC
CAISEGHGINYGYTF
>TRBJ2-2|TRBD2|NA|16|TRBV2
TGTGCCAGCATGGGGGTGACTAGCCCCAATGCCGGGGAGCTGTTTTTT
CASMGVTSPNAGELFF
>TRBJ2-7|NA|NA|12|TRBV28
TGTGCCAGCAGTTGGGGGGCCTACGAGCAGTACTTC
CASSWGAYEQYF
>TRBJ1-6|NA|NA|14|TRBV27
TGTGCCAGCCCGGATAGGACAGCCTGTTCACCCCTCCACTTT
CASPDRTACSPLHF
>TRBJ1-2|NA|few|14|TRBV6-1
TGTGCCAGCAGTGGGTGGGCCTCCTTCTATGGCTACACCTTC
CASSGWASFYGYTF
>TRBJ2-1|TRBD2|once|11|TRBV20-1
TGCAGTGCGGGACTAGCGACTGAGCAGTTCTTC
CSAGLATEQFF
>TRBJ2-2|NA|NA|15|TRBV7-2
TGTGCCAGCAGGCGGGACTCCCCCAACACCGGGGAGCTGTTTTTT
CASRRDSPNTGELFF
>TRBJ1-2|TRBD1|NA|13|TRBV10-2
TGCGCCAGCAGCAAGGACAGGGGCAGAGGCTACACCTTC
CASSKDRGRGYTF
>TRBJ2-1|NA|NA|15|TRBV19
TGTGCCAGTAGTATTCCCCGCGGGGTTTACAATGAGCAGTTCTTC
CASSIPRGVYNEQFF
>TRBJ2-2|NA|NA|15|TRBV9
TGTGCCAGCAGCCCCTTATTCGCCGGTTCCGGGGAGCTGTTTTTT
CASSPLFAGSGELFF
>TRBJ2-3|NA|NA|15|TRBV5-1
TGCGCCAGCAGCTCGGTAATAGCGGGCACAGATACGCAGTATTTT
CASSSVIAGTDTQYF
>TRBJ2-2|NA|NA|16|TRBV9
TGTGCCAGCAGCGTAGTGGGTAGCGGGAACACCGGGGAGCTGTTTTTT
CASSVVGSGNTGELFF